The 13 T cell receptor beta chains below all came from one sample that was sequenced in a study of CXCR4 blockade with PD-1 therapy in pancreatic cancer. Assay: immunoSEQ multiplex PCR; the TCRdb copy retains only in-frame clones and omits some. The table has some 730 clones, about 28% seen once; the top ten hold 14%. Sequencing was done on a sample of tumor tissue. The receptors here all came from a human donor with pancreatic ductal adenocarcinoma.

This clone appeared a few times. The genes are TRBV6-8 and TRBJ2-7, with D possibly TRBD1 on 8 matching bases. The V end lost 6 bases, the J end lost 1 base, and 16 bases lay between the germline ends. The CDR3 totals 15 residues. Germline values: CDR1 MNHGY, CDR2 SAAAGT. The CDR3 DNA reads TGTGCCAGCAGGACCGGACAGGGAGGGTCCTACGAGCAGTACTTC. Its translation is CASRTGQGGSYEQYF.

The chain combines TRBV29-1 with TRBJ2-7; D is possibly TRBD1 (6 bases). The V gene's germline CDR1 is SQVTM and CDR2 ANQGSEA. The V gene lost 5 bases and the J gene lost 2 bases, with 16 bases spanning the gap. The length of the CDR3 is 14 residues. In DNA, the CDR3 is TGCAGCGTTCATACCGGGACAAATCCCTACGAGCAGTACTTC. As protein: CSVHTGTNPYEQYF.

This clone is deemed large (0.1 to 1%). CDR3 bases: TGTGCCAGCTCTAGCGGGGGGAGCCTTCGCATTCAGTACTTC. Translating gives CASSSGGSLRIQYF. V gene TRBV9 combines with J gene TRBJ2-4; 11 bases line up with TRBD2. The CDR3 sequence is 14 residues long. The germline gives CDR1 SGDLS, CDR2 YYNGEE. The V and J ends lost 7 bases and 9 bases, in that order; junction bases with no gene match: 9. Looking up the rest from reference TRBV9 and TRBJ2-4 gives the full variable domain: DSGVTQTPKHLITATGQRVTLRCSPRSGDLSVYWYQQSLDQGLQFLIQYYNGEERAKGNILERFSAQQFPDLHSELNLSSLELGDSALYFCASSSGGSLRIQYFGAGTRLSVL.

By sample share, this clone is medium-sized. This sequence joins TRBV23-1 and TRBJ2-2, with D unresolved. TRBV23-1 is an ORF for which the function is uncertain. This CDR3 comprises 15 residues. Trimming left V 6 bases short and J 2 bases short, with 13 bases between. The CDR3 region is CASSQDFANTGELFF. Written as DNA, the CDR3 is TGCGCCAGCAGCCAAGATTTCGCCAACACCGGGGAGCTGTTTTTT.

This clone is termed large (0.1 to 1%). The rearrangement joins TRBV6-8 to TRBJ2-1; TRBD1 might be the D (6 bases). V lost 3 bases and J lost 7, with 16 bases in between. The V gene's germline CDR1 is MNHGY and CDR2 SAAAGT. This CDR3 is 15 amino acids long. DNA for the CDR3: TGTGCCAGCAGTTATGGGGGAATTAGGGGGAATGAGCAGTTCTTC. Translating it yields CASSYGGIRGNEQFF.

This chain uses TRBV15 with TRBJ2-5, with D possibly being TRBD1 or TRBD2 (5 bases each). The V gene lost 4 bases and the J gene lost 5 bases, with 17 bases spanning the gap. The CDR3 is 15 amino acids. Germline values: CDR1 LNHNV, CDR2 YYDKDF (reference sequence). CDR3 bases: TGTGCCACCAGCAAAGTACGGGACCGGCGGGAGACCCAGTACTTC. Protein sequence: CATSKVRDRRETQYF.

The chain links TRBV15 to TRBJ2-1; TRBD2 matches at 8 bases. This CDR3 region has 18 residues. V lost 4 bases, J lost 2 bases, and 13 bases stayed unmatched. Germline CDR1 and CDR2: LNHNV and YYDKDF (reference sequence). CDR3 coding DNA: TGTGCCACCAGCACAGACGGTCAGGTGCGGGGGGCCTACAATGAGCAGTTCTTC. It yields the protein CATSTDGQVRGAYNEQFF.

This clone was seen a few times. The rearrangement links TRBV18 to TRBJ2-5, with D perhaps matching TRBD2 (5 bases). This CDR3 is 14 amino acids long. Trimming stripped 6 bases from V and 1 base from J, with 12 bases between. The germline V gene has CDR1 KGHSH and CDR2 LQKENI. The CDR3 DNA sequence: TGTGCCAGCTCTCCCGGACTCTCCCAAGAGACCCAGTACTTC. This sequence encodes CASSPGLSQETQYF.

This sequence joins TRBV6-8 and TRBJ2-1, with TRBD1 as a possible D gene (5 bases). Germline loops: CDR1 MNHGY, CDR2 SAAAGT. The CDR3 loop spans 16 amino acids. V dropped 4 bases and J dropped 4 bases, with 17 bases sitting between them. The CDR3 loop is CASSFRLGRKYNEQFF. Here the CDR3 DNA reads TGTGCCAGCAGTTTCCGTCTGGGGCGAAAATACAATGAGCAGTTCTTC.

The chain recombines TRBV30 with TRBJ1-5; D gene unclear. Trimming removed 2 bases from V and 4 bases from J, with 12 bases in between. In germline, CDR1 is GTSNPN, CDR2 SVGIG (reference sequence). The CDR3 totals 14 residues. CDR3 amino acids: CAWSLGVENQPQHF. The CDR3 DNA sequence: TGTGCCTGGAGTCTTGGGGTAGAAAATCAGCCCCAGCATTTT.

This clone was observed a few times. The rearrangement links TRBV23-1 to TRBJ2-1; weak D call: TRBD2 (5 bases). TRBV23-1 belongs to the ORF category, with a function that is uncertain. The CDR3 loop spans 15 amino acids. The V end was cut by 6 bases, the J end by 4 bases, with 16 bases between. The CDR3 DNA sequence: TGCGCCAGCAGCTTGGTCGGGGAGAAGTACAATGAGCAGTTCTTC. Its protein product is CASSLVGEKYNEQFF.

V usage is TRBV1 and J usage is TRBJ1-4; the tabulated D call, TRBD1, remains unverified against the DNA. TRBV1 is a recognized pseudogene. CDR3 length: 16 amino acids. CDR3 in amino acids: CASSRGTGGDNEKLFF. CDR3 nucleotides: TGCGCCAGCAGCAGGGGGACAGGGGGCGATAATGAAAAACTGTTTTTT.

This clone has a handful of counts. This chain uses TRBV28 with TRBJ2-1; 8 bases are shared with TRBD2. V was clipped by 7 bases and J by 7 bases; unmatched bases: 12. CDR1 and CDR2 (germline): MDHEN, SYDVKM. The CDR3 totals 15 residues. This chain's CDR3 is CASTREPGGTNEQFF. The CDR3 region has the DNA TGTGCCAGCACCCGGGAGCCGGGAGGGACAAATGAGCAGTTCTTC.